The 23 T cell receptor beta chains below come from one sample, sequenced in a study of cytomegalovirus exposure and HLA in healthy donors. Primers included in the PCR were 60 Vbeta and 13 Jbeta primers. Profiling relied on immunoSEQ multiplex PCR, and the TCRdb table lists in-frame clones only, not all of them. The sample lists around 110,000 clones, roughly three fifths occurring once. Sequenced input: PBMCs. The receptors here all came from a woman in her 40s in good health and CMV-seropositive.

The genes are TRBV5-4 and TRBJ2-7; 16 positions agree with TRBD2. This CDR3 is built from 16 residues. Trimming at V came to 0 bases and at J to 6 bases, leaving 3 bases not matched to a gene. Germline V gene data show CDR1 as SGHNT and CDR2 as YYREEE (reference sequence). CDR3 in DNA: TGTGCCAGCAGCTTGGGGGGACTAGCGGGGGGGTTCGAGCAGTACTTC. This encodes CASSLGGLAGGFEQYF.

The V gene is TRBV7-6, the J gene TRBJ2-7, with TRBD2 matching 9 bases. The junction had 7 bases not matched to a gene; V was cut back by 5 bases and J by 2 bases. Germline CDR1 reads SGHVS; CDR2 reads FNYEAQ. CDR3 length: 15 residues. The CDR3 nucleotides are TGTGCCAGCAGCGTTAGCGGGGGCGGCCCCTACGAGCAGTACTTC. It translates to CASSVSGGGPYEQYF.

The chain has TRBV7-3 and TRBJ1-1, with 8 bases that match TRBD1. Looked up from germline, CDR1 is SGHTA and CDR2 is FQGTGA. The CDR3 totals 13 residues. The J segment lost 3 bases and the V segment lost 5 bases, leaving 2 bases of the junction unmatched. The CDR3 protein is CASSKQGDTEAFF. The CDR3, as DNA: TGTGCCAGCAGCAAACAGGGGGACACTGAAGCTTTCTTT.

V gene TRBV28 combines with J gene TRBJ1-5; D is unresolved. With 6 bases removed from V and 4 bases from J, the gap between germline ends came to 16 bases. Per germline, CDR1 MDHEN and CDR2 SYDVKM. This CDR3 has 15 amino acids. CDR3 residues: CASSRTLSRNQPQHF. DNA for the CDR3: TGTGCCAGCAGCCGTACCCTGTCCCGGAATCAGCCCCAGCATTTT.

The chain couples TRBV7-3 to TRBJ2-1; TRBD2 aligns across 12 bases. CDR3 size: 14 residues. The V and J ends lost 5 bases and 9 bases, in that order; junction bases with no gene match: 5. Germline lookup yields CDR1 SGHTA and CDR2 FQGTGA. The chain's CDR3 is CASSPLAGGGEQFF. Here the CDR3 DNA reads TGTGCCAGCAGCCCACTAGCGGGAGGAGGTGAGCAGTTCTTC. The variable domain in full, with the rest retrieved from reference TRBV7-3 and TRBJ2-1, is GAGVSQTPSNKVTEKGKYVELRCDPISGHTALYWYRQSLGQGPEFLIYFQGTGAADDSGLPNDRFFAVRPEGSVSTLKIQRTERGDSAVYLCASSPLAGGGEQFFGPGTRLTVL.

The chain employs TRBV19 and TRBJ2-7; 9 bases are a match to TRBD1. V was clipped by 5 bases and J by 2 bases; unmatched bases: 10. The germline V gene has CDR1 LNHDA and CDR2 SQIVND (reference sequence). This CDR3 is 16 amino acids long. CDR3 DNA: TGTGCCAGTAGTGTAATTGGGACAGGGACCCCCTACGAGCAGTACTTC. Translation: CASSVIGTGTPYEQYF.

The rearrangement joins TRBV5-1 to TRBJ2-3, with D possibly TRBD1 on 6 matching bases. Per the germline V gene, CDR1 is SGHRS and CDR2 is YFSETQ. This CDR3 is 15 amino acids long. Trimming pared 2 bases from V and 0 bases from J, leaving 10 bases between. The DNA of the CDR3 is TGCGCCAGCAGCTTCCTGGGACAAAGCACAGATACGCAGTATTTT. Translating it yields CASSFLGQSTDTQYF. The full variable domain, its missing parts supplied by reference TRBV5-1 and TRBJ2-3, is KAGVTQTPRYLIKTRGQQVTLSCSPISGHRSVSWYQQTPGQGLQFLFEYFSETQRNKGNFPGRFSGRQFSNSRSEMNVSTLELGDSALYLCASSFLGQSTDTQYFGPGTRLTVL.

Worth noting for this clone: Other DNA sequences within the sample encode an identical CDR3. V is TRBV25-1 and J is TRBJ2-3, with 7 bases matching TRBD1. The CDR3 length is 16 residues. After removal of 6 bases from V and 3 bases from J, the junction contained 12 bases not matched to a gene. Germline CDR1 reads MGHDK; CDR2 reads SYGVNS. CDR3: CASSPSGDRSTDTQYF. CDR3 sequence (DNA): TGTGCCAGCAGCCCATCCGGGGACAGAAGTACAGATACGCAGTATTTT. Combining the CDR3 with reference TRBV25-1 and TRBJ2-3 gives the whole variable domain EADIYQTPRYLVIGTGKKITLECSQTMGHDKMYWYQQDPGMELHLIHYSYGVNSTEKGDLSSESTVSRIRTEHFPLTLESARPSHTSQYLCASSPSGDRSTDTQYFGPGTRLTVL.

The rearrangement joins TRBV7-9 to TRBJ2-4; 8 bases match TRBD1. CDR3 length equals 16 residues. With 1 base clipped from V and 8 bases from J, the junction kept 10 bases outside the gene matches. Per germline, CDR1 SEHNR and CDR2 FQNEAQ (reference sequence). CDR3 sequence (DNA): TGTGCCAGCAGCTTAGATCGACAGGGGTGGGCGGACATTCAGTACTTC. Translated, it gives CASSLDRQGWADIQYF.

This clone has only a few counts. The chain uses TRBV19 and TRBJ1-1, with D perhaps matching TRBD1 (5 bases). The V and J ends lost 0 bases and 2 bases respectively, with 16 bases between them. Germline V CDR1 and CDR2: LNHDA, SQIVND (reference sequence). The CDR3 has 17 residues. In nucleotides, the CDR3 is TGTGCCAGTAGTATAGATCCCCCGCCCCAGGGAAACACTGAAGCTTTCTTT. Translated: CASSIDPPPQGNTEAFF.

This clone was recorded a few times. The chain uses TRBV27 and TRBJ2-1, with 10 bases lining up with TRBD2. This CDR3 is built from 17 residues. Germline V gene data show CDR1 as MNHEY and CDR2 as SMNVEV (reference sequence). Losses at the gene ends were 5 bases for V and 0 bases for J; bases not matched to a gene: 7. CDR3 loop: CASSQTTSGSSYNEQFF. CDR3 DNA sequence: TGTGCCAGCAGTCAAACGACTAGCGGGTCCTCCTACAATGAGCAGTTCTTC.

As for this clone: Other nucleotide sequences from this sample produce the same CDR3. The rearrangement uses TRBV29-1 and TRBJ2-7; D might be TRBD1 (6 bases). The CDR3 contains 12 residues. Germline loops: CDR1 SQVTM, CDR2 ANQGSEA. Trimming shortened V by 4 bases and J by 2 bases, and 9 bases separated the two germline ends. The CDR3 nucleotides read TGCAGCGTTGTCACAGGGCCCTACGAGCAGTACTTC. The encoded protein is CSVVTGPYEQYF.

This clone was detected only a few times. V gene TRBV4-2 combines with J gene TRBJ2-6; 7 bases match TRBD1. The CDR3 runs to 20 residues. In germline, CDR1 is LGHNA, CDR2 YNFKEQ. The junction had 13 bases not matched to a gene; V was cut back by 2 bases and J by 0 bases. In DNA, the CDR3 is TGTGCCAGCAGCCAAAAGCCCCTGGGGGACAGCGGCTCTGGGGCCAACGTCCTGACTTTC. It is translated as CASSQKPLGDSGSGANVLTF.

CDR3 region: CASSLGHPTDTQYF. CDR3 DNA sequence: TGTGCCAGCAGCTTAGGGCACCCCACAGATACGCAGTATTTT. This chain joins TRBV11-3 and TRBJ2-3; no clear D gene. Germline V gene lookup returns CDR1 SGHNT and CDR2 YENEEA. Trimming took off 1 base at V and 2 bases at J, with 7 bases between the two ends. The CDR3 contains 14 residues.

This chain joins TRBV2 and TRBJ2-7, with D possibly matching TRBD2 (6 bases). This CDR3 is 12 amino acids long. Between the trimmed V and J ends, which lost 6 bases and 4 bases, there was a span of 10 bases. Germline V gene lookup returns CDR1 SNHLY and CDR2 FYNNEI. This CDR3 reads CASRDGLYEQYF. The CDR3 nucleotides read TGTGCCAGCAGGGACGGACTATACGAGCAGTACTTC.

The chain is built from TRBV10-3 and TRBJ2-1; 12 positions agree with TRBD2. The CDR3 has 13 residues. CDR1 ENHRY and CDR2 SYGVKD come from the germline V gene. Germline trimming cut 8 bases from V and 4 bases from J; bases unmatched to any gene: 0. CDR3: CAIGLAGYNEQFF. The CDR3 nucleotides are TGTGCCATCGGACTAGCGGGATACAATGAGCAGTTCTTC.

The chain is built from TRBV11-1 and TRBJ2-4; 10 bases match TRBD1. Germline loops: CDR1 SGHAT, CDR2 FQDESV (reference sequence). The V segment lost 5 bases and the J segment 6 bases; nucleotides outside the gene matches: 4. This CDR3 region has 14 residues. CDR3 coding DNA: TGTGCCAGCAGCACCCGGGACAGGGGAAACATTCAGTACTTC. Encoded protein: CASSTRDRGNIQYF.

The table lists this clone with a few counts. The J gene is TRBJ1-1, the V gene TRBV11-3, with D tentatively TRBD1 (5 bases). The CDR3 contains 13 residues. V was trimmed by 5 bases and J by 3 bases, leaving 10 bases between them. Germline V gene sequence: CDR1 SGHNT, CDR2 YENEEA. The DNA for the CDR3 is TGTGCCAGCAGCATACAGGAAGACACTGAAGCTTTCTTT. Its translation: CASSIQEDTEAFF.

This clone came up once. At one end, the junction sequence differs from germline, possibly due to a read error. The chain recombines TRBV27 with TRBJ1-2; 10 bases align to TRBD1. The CDR3 totals 20 residues. In germline, CDR1 is MNHEY, CDR2 SMNVEV (reference sequence). This CDR3 is CASSPLGRQGANPWYGGYPF. As DNA, the CDR3 is TGTGCCAGCAGTCCACTCGGTCGACAGGGGGCCAATCCCTGGTATGGTGGCTACCCCTTC.

This chain links TRBV28 with TRBJ1-2; a weak D match, TRBD1 (6 bases). The germline V gene has CDR1 MDHEN and CDR2 SYDVKM. V was shortened by 3 bases and J by 4 bases, with 15 bases between the two germline ends. The CDR3 is made up of 15 amino acids. In DNA form, the CDR3 reads TGTGCCAGCAGTTTCGGCGGGGGCCAAACCTATGGCTACACCTTC. Its protein product is CASSFGGGQTYGYTF.

This clone was seen more than once but under ten times. V gene TRBV2 combines with J gene TRBJ2-2, with 7 bases identical to TRBD2. This CDR3 region has 15 residues. V lost 0 bases to trimming and J lost 7 bases; unmatched junction nucleotides: 5. The germline CDR1 and CDR2 sequences are SNHLY and FYNNEI. CDR3 sequence: CASSEAGGMVGELFF. The CDR3, as DNA: TGTGCCAGCAGTGAAGCGGGAGGGATGGTCGGGGAGCTGTTTTTT. Based on the CDR3 plus reference TRBV2 and TRBJ2-2, the full variable domain is EPEVTQTPSHQVTQMGQEVILRCVPISNHLYFYWYRQILGQKVEFLVSFYNNEISEKSEIFDDQFSVERPDGSNFTLKIRSTKLEDSAMYFCASSEAGGMVGELFFGEGSRLTVL.

The genes are TRBV11-3 and TRBJ2-7, with TRBD2 matching 11 bases. V dropped 1 base and J dropped 3; count of bases not matched to a gene: 8. This CDR3 region has 17 residues. CDR1 is SGHNT and CDR2 is YENEEA in the germline V gene. The CDR3 sequence: CASSLALAGGDIYEQYF. As DNA, the CDR3 is TGTGCCAGCAGCTTAGCTCTAGCGGGGGGCGATATCTACGAGCAGTACTTC.

The V and J genes are TRBV28 and TRBJ2-1; 9 nucleotides align to TRBD1. The CDR3 has 15 residues. Germline values: CDR1 MDHEN, CDR2 SYDVKM. Trimming removed 2 bases from V and 5 bases from J; junction bases left unmatched: 4. CDR3 protein: CASSLPGQGNNEQFF. The CDR3, as DNA: TGTGCCAGCAGTTTACCGGGACAGGGTAACAATGAGCAGTTCTTC. Together with reference TRBV28 and TRBJ2-1, the CDR3 gives the full variable domain: DVKVTQSSRYLVKRTGEKVFLECVQDMDHENMFWYRQDPGLGLRLIYFSYDVKMKEKGDIPEGYSVSREKKERFSLILESASTNQTSMYLCASSLPGQGNNEQFFGPGTRLTVL.